The 30 T cell receptor beta chains given below trace back to one sample, sequenced in a study of vaccination effects on CD4 cells after COVID-19. Here immunoSEQ multiplex PCR was the method, and the copy in TCRdb shows in-frame clones only, minus some. The profile shows 50,000 or so clones, around three quarters of them singletons. For these receptors, no antigen is known. It was after roughly 11 days of culture that CD4+ T cells were isolated. The person had a PCR-confirmed SARS-CoV-2 infection during March to December 2020. Participants were vaccinated with two doses of either the BNT162b2 or mRNA-1273 vaccine. The sample was CD4+ T cells from PBMCs cultured without peptide, taken after COVID-19 vaccination. The source of these receptors is a human donor who had a prior SARS-CoV-2 infection.

This clone was seen more than once but under ten times. The chain has TRBV2 and TRBJ1-2; possible D gene TRBD1, 5 bases. CDR3 length: 14 residues. The germline V gene encodes CDR1 SNHLY and CDR2 FYNNEI. Trimming took off 5 bases at V and 8 bases at J, with 18 bases between the two ends. CDR3 region: CASSPIVQGGGYTF. Here the CDR3 DNA reads TGTGCCAGCAGTCCCATAGTTCAGGGCGGGGGCTACACCTTC.

CDR3 DNA sequence: TGCGCCAGCAGCCTCGGACAGGCCCTCTCTGGAAACACCATATATTTT. As protein: CASSLGQALSGNTIYF. The V gene is TRBV4-1, the J gene TRBJ1-3; TRBD1 matches at 7 bases. Unmatched junction bases numbered 6, after V lost 4 bases and J lost 0 bases. Germline CDR1 reads MGHRA; CDR2 reads YSYEKL. There are 16 residues in the CDR3.

V gene TRBV7-3 combines with J gene TRBJ2-1; possibly TRBD1 or TRBD2 for D (5 bases each). V lost 5 bases, J lost 6 bases, and 14 bases lay in between. In germline, CDR1 is SGHTA, CDR2 FQGTGA. The CDR3 is made up of 14 amino acids. CDR3 DNA sequence: TGTGCCAGCAGCCCAGGGTTTCGGGGCAATGAGCAGTTCTTC. Protein product: CASSPGFRGNEQFF.

The V call is TRBV7-2, the J call TRBJ2-1; D gene uncertain. This CDR3 comprises 12 residues. Germline CDR1 reads SGHTA; CDR2 reads FQGNSA. Trimming stripped 2 bases from V and 8 bases from J, with 7 bases between. CDR3 DNA sequence: TGTGCCAGCAGCTTAAATTCTTATGAGCAGTTCTTC. It codes for CASSLNSYEQFF. The complete variable domain, with remaining parts taken from reference TRBV7-2 and TRBJ2-1, reads GAGVSQSPSNKVTEKGKDVELRCDPISGHTALYWYRQSLGQGLEFLIYFQGNSAPDKSGLPSDRFSAERTGGSVSTLTIQRTQQEDSAVYLCASSLNSYEQFFGPGTRLTVL.

This clone came up a few times. V gene TRBV18 combines with J gene TRBJ2-7, with 11 bases lining up with TRBD1. Trimming took 1 base from V and 5 from J; bases not matched to a gene: 7. The CDR3 totals 16 residues. CDR1 and CDR2 (germline): KGHSH, LQKENI. In DNA form, the CDR3 reads TGTGCCAGCTCACCACGGAGGGGGACAGGGGGTAACGAGCAGTACTTC. Its protein is CASSPRRGTGGNEQYF.

This clone was seen more than once but under ten times. The chain uses TRBV18 and TRBJ2-1; D gene ambiguous. CDR1 and CDR2 from the germline V gene are KGHSH and LQKENI. V gave up 6 bases and J gave up 6 bases, with 18 bases separating them. The CDR3 totals 15 residues. Here the CDR3 reads CASSSVALLTNEQFF. The CDR3 DNA follows: TGTGCCAGCTCCTCAGTAGCCCTACTCACCAATGAGCAGTTCTTC.

The CDR3 nucleotides are TGTGCCAGCAGCTGGGACAGGGGAGTCTACGAGCAGTACTTC. Its translation: CASSWDRGVYEQYF. The chain has TRBV11-2 and TRBJ2-7, with TRBD1 identical over 10 bases. Trimming took 4 bases from V and 3 from J; bases not matched to a gene: 3. CDR1 and CDR2 from the germline V gene are SGHAT and FQNNGV. This CDR3 is built from 14 residues.

The chain employs TRBV4-2 and TRBJ2-3, with D unclear. The CDR3 is made up of 13 amino acids. Per germline, CDR1 LGHNA and CDR2 YNFKEQ. V dropped 4 bases and J dropped 6 bases, with 11 bases sitting between them. CDR3 DNA: TGTGCCAGCAGCCGAAGTCGAATGGATACGCAGTATTTT. Protein sequence: CASSRSRMDTQYF.

A few counts support this clone. The gene calls are TRBV7-8 and TRBJ2-2; D is unresolved. The CDR3 is 17 residues long. Germline V lookup: CDR1 SGHVS, CDR2 FQNEAQ. V lost 2 bases and J lost 0, with 13 bases in between. Here the CDR3 DNA reads TGTGCCAGCAGCTTATTGGTAGTCCAAACGAACACCGGGGAGCTGTTTTTT. It yields the protein CASSLLVVQTNTGELFF.

CDR3 loop: CATSDWTSGRGNEQFF. The CDR3 DNA sequence: TGTGCCACCAGTGACTGGACTAGCGGGAGGGGCAATGAGCAGTTCTTC. V gene TRBV24-1 combines with J gene TRBJ2-1; 15 bases agree with TRBD2. The CDR3 has 16 residues. Germline assignment: CDR1 KGHDR and CDR2 SFDVKD. J lost 6 bases, V lost 4 bases, and 3 bases had no gene match.

This chain joins TRBV7-2 and TRBJ2-7; no definite D call. Germline lookup yields CDR1 SGHTA and CDR2 FQGNSA. Trimming took off 2 bases at V and 3 bases at J, with 11 bases between the two ends. The CDR3 extends over 14 amino acids. The DNA for the CDR3 is TGTGCCAGCAGCTTAAGGGTTTCGAACTACGAGCAGTACTTC. It specifies CASSLRVSNYEQYF.

In DNA form, the CDR3 reads TGTGCCAGTAGTAACCCGGGGGGCTCCACCGGGGAGCTGTTTTTT. It encodes CASSNPGGSTGELFF. The chain combines TRBV19 with TRBJ2-2; D may be TRBD2 (7 bases). CDR1 LNHDA and CDR2 SQIVND come from the germline V gene (reference sequence). The CDR3 has 15 amino acids. Trimming removed 4 bases at V and 4 bases at J, with 13 bases between.

The CDR3 loop reads CAISEGGGRADGYTF. In DNA form, the CDR3 reads TGTGCCATCAGTGAGGGGGGGGGCCGCGCGGACGGCTACACCTTC. V is TRBV10-3 and J is TRBJ1-2; D might be TRBD1 (6 bases). The CDR3 has 15 residues. V was cut by 2 bases and J by 8 bases, with 18 bases left in between. Germline V lookup: CDR1 ENHRY, CDR2 SYGVKD.

The chain uses TRBV12-3 or TRBV12-4 and TRBJ1-5; D remains unclear. The ends were cut back, 3 bases at V and 7 bases at J, with 10 bases in the middle. The CDR3 spans 13 residues. The CDR3 protein is CASSLSVVQPQHF. The CDR3 DNA follows: TGTGCCAGCAGTTTGTCGGTCGTCCAGCCCCAGCATTTT.

This sequence joins TRBV19 and TRBJ1-3; D ambiguous. Germline values: CDR1 LNHDA, CDR2 SQIVND (reference sequence). The V and J ends lost 2 bases and 0 bases respectively, with 14 bases between them. This CDR3 region has 17 residues. The CDR3 DNA follows: TGTGCCAGTAGTATATCACCGCCGGAACCCTCTGGAAACACCATATATTTT. As protein: CASSISPPEPSGNTIYF.

This clone occurred a few times. The gene calls are TRBV19 and TRBJ1-2; maybe TRBD1 (6 bases). The CDR3 spans 11 residues. Trimming removed 6 bases at V and 8 bases at J, with 10 bases between. Germline-derived CDR1 and CDR2 are LNHDA and SQIVND (reference sequence). The CDR3 sequence: CASRQGDGYTF. DNA for the CDR3: TGTGCCAGTAGACAGGGTGACGGCTACACCTTC.

J is TRBJ2-2 and V is TRBV11-3; the D is unclear. CDR3 length: 14 amino acids. V lost 0 bases and J 1 base, leaving 3 bases between the germline ends. The V gene's germline CDR1 is SGHNT and CDR2 YENEEA. The CDR3 here is CASSLEQNTGELFF. The CDR3 nucleotides read TGTGCCAGCAGCTTAGAACAGAACACCGGGGAGCTGTTTTTT.

The V gene is TRBV5-5, the J gene TRBJ1-1; possible D gene TRBD1, 6 bases. Trimming pared 0 bases from V and 5 bases from J, leaving 14 bases between. The CDR3 loop spans 15 amino acids. Germline loops: CDR1 SGHKS, CDR2 YYEKEE (reference sequence). The CDR3 sequence: CASSLGWGGQTEAFF. CDR3 in DNA: TGTGCCAGCAGCTTGGGGTGGGGGGGGCAGACTGAAGCTTTCTTT.

The V gene is TRBV30, the J gene TRBJ1-3, with D unresolved. Germline V CDR1 and CDR2: GTSNPN, SVGIG (reference sequence). The CDR3 runs 13 residues. V lost 7 bases to trimming and J lost 0 bases, with 10 bases between them. CDR3 bases: TGTGCCTTGGGGTTTAGCTCTGGAAACACCATATATTTT. As protein: CALGFSSGNTIYF.

This clone came up a few times. The J gene is TRBJ1-2, the V gene TRBV3-1 (or the pseudogene TRBV3-2), with D possibly matching TRBD1 (6 bases). There are 14 residues in the CDR3. CDR1 is LGHDT and CDR2 is YNNKEL in the germline V gene (reference sequence). V was clipped by 1 base and J by 4 bases, with 10 bases between them. The CDR3 loop is CASSQGGPGYGYTF. CDR3 in DNA: TGTGCCAGCAGCCAAGGGGGGCCTGGCTATGGCTACACCTTC.

The chain links TRBV5-1 to TRBJ2-5; 7 bases align to TRBD2. The germline gives CDR1 SGHRS, CDR2 YFSETQ. This CDR3 comprises 15 residues. The V and J ends lost 2 bases and 2 bases, in that order; junction bases with no gene match: 6. The CDR3, as DNA: TGCGCCAGCAGCTTCGGTCCAGCGGGGCAAGAGACCCAGTACTTC. Translated: CASSFGPAGQETQYF.

The J gene is TRBJ2-3, the V gene TRBV19; 12 nucleotides match TRBD2. V lost 5 bases to trimming and J lost 4 bases; unmatched junction nucleotides: 7. The CDR3 is made up of 16 amino acids. Germline CDR1 is LNHDA and CDR2 is SQIVND (reference sequence). In nucleotides, the CDR3 is TGTGCCAGTAGTTTACTAGCGGGGGGCATATCAGATACGCAGTATTTT. Residues: CASSLLAGGISDTQYF. The complete variable domain, with remaining parts taken from reference TRBV19 and TRBJ2-3, reads DGGITQSPKYLFRKEGQNVTLSCEQNLNHDAMYWYRQDPGQGLRLIYYSQIVNDFQKGDIAEGYSVSREKKESFPLTVTSAQKNPTAFYLCASSLLAGGISDTQYFGPGTRLTVL.

The chain carries TRBV21-1 and TRBJ2-7. TRBV21-1 is reported as a pseudogene. CDR3 length: 18 residues. CDR3 coding DNA: TGTGCCAGCAGCAAAGACAAGGAACTTCAGAAGACCCCCTACGAGCAGTACTTC. Amino acids: CASSKDKELQKTPYEQYF.

The chain carries TRBV5-1 and TRBJ2-1; weak D call: TRBD2 (5 bases). The V and J ends lost 0 bases and 4 bases respectively, with 11 bases between them. The V gene's germline CDR1 is SGHRS and CDR2 YFSETQ. The CDR3 has 15 residues. This CDR3 is CASSLELVLYNEQFF. Written as DNA, the CDR3 is TGCGCCAGCAGCTTGGAACTAGTTCTGTACAATGAGCAGTTCTTC.

This CDR3 is CASSSIPAGPLGLNTEAFF. The CDR3 DNA reads TGTGCCAGCAGCTCTATACCGGCCGGGCCCCTAGGATTGAACACTGAAGCTTTCTTT. The chain carries TRBV7-9 and TRBJ1-1; no clear D gene. Germline loops: CDR1 SEHNR, CDR2 FQNEAQ (reference sequence). The V gene lost 4 bases and the J gene lost 0 bases, with 24 bases spanning the gap. This CDR3 contains 19 residues.

J is TRBJ1-2 and V is TRBV9; D is undetermined. The CDR3 consists of 14 residues. Between the trimmed V and J ends, which lost 4 bases and 0 bases, there was a span of 10 bases. CDR1 is SGDLS, CDR2 YYNGEE, per germline. The CDR3 loop reads CASSQQLANYGYTF. The DNA of the CDR3 is TGTGCCAGCAGCCAGCAGTTAGCTAACTATGGCTACACCTTC.

The V and J genes are TRBV24-1 and TRBJ2-3, with 7 bases matching TRBD1. With V trimmed by 4 bases and J by 7 bases, 7 bases remained unmatched. Germline loops: CDR1 KGHDR, CDR2 SFDVKD. This CDR3 contains 14 residues. The CDR3 DNA is TGTGCCACCAGTGAGGTAGGGACAGCGCATACGCAGTATTTT. Translated, it gives CATSEVGTAHTQYF.

The chain links TRBV2 to TRBJ1-2; no clear D. V shed 6 bases and J shed 7 bases, with 9 bases lying between them. Germline CDR1 is SNHLY and CDR2 is FYNNEI. The length of the CDR3 is 11 residues. The CDR3 reads CASRERSGYTF. The CDR3, as DNA: TGTGCCAGCAGGGAGAGGTCTGGCTACACCTTC.

The V gene is TRBV3-1 (or the pseudogene TRBV3-2), the J gene TRBJ2-5, with D possibly matching TRBD1 (6 bases). V gave up 2 bases and J gave up 4 bases, with 11 bases separating them. CDR1 is LGHDT and CDR2 is YNNKEL in the germline V gene (reference sequence). This CDR3 has 14 residues. The CDR3 DNA sequence: TGTGCCAGCAGCCAATCAGGGGCGGGAGAGACCCAGTACTTC. Translated, it gives CASSQSGAGETQYF.

This clone was seen just once. The chain joins TRBV5-1 to TRBJ2-1, with a possible D match to TRBD1 (5 bases). Looked up from germline, CDR1 is SGHRS and CDR2 is YFSETQ. V gave up 1 base and J gave up 4 bases, with 12 bases separating them. This CDR3 has 15 residues. In DNA, the CDR3 is TGCGCCAGCAGCTTGAGTACACAGGCATACAATGAGCAGTTCTTC. Translated: CASSLSTQAYNEQFF.